There are a few counts of the clone carrying this T cell receptor beta chain. What it binds is unknown. This CDR3 is 13 amino acids long. Germline values: CDR1 SQVTM, CDR2 ANQGSEA. V lost 7 bases, J lost 3 bases, and 16 bases lay in between. The table came from immunoSEQ multiplex PCR; TCRdb's copy has only in-frame clones and leaves some out. The sample lists about 43,000 clones; 70% to 90% were seen once. The data are from a study of OX40 agonist ivuxolimab in advanced cancers. For the study at large: Males comprised around 78% of the group, whose mean age was approximately 60 years (range about 20 to 85).

Whole-study results and caveats: Dose levels from 0.1 to 3.0 mg/kg saw CD4+ and CD8+ blood T cells expand clonally by week 6.

The chain uses TRBV29-1 and TRBJ2-7; D might be TRBD2 (6 bases). The sequencing here drew on CD4+ or CD8+ T cells sorted from blood, taken in a trial of the OX40 agonist ivuxolimab. The sequence was obtained from an adult with an advanced solid tumor such as melanoma, head and neck, liver or kidney cancer. CDR3 nucleotide sequence: TGCAGCGCCGGAGGGCTAGGGAGCTACGAGCAGTACTTC. The encoded protein is CSAGGLGSYEQYF.